This TCR beta chain was recovered during a study of cytomegalovirus exposure and HLA in healthy donors. The V segment lost 4 bases and the J segment 3 bases; nucleotides outside the gene matches: 0. Germline CDR1 and CDR2: MNHEY and SMNVEV (reference sequence). There are 14 residues in the CDR3. General study findings and limits: In a later analysis, HLA-associated beta chains showed higher expansion and lower generation probabilities than comparable chains. There were several of the most significant clusters that appeared linked to common viral pathogens in a later analysis.

This clone was detected only a few times. Its matching antigen is unknown. PCR primers comprised 60 Vbeta and 13 Jbeta primers. Profiling relied on immunoSEQ multiplex PCR, and the TCRdb table lists in-frame clones only, not all of them. There are about 130,000 clones in the sample; less than 80% occur only once, and roughly 6.8% lies in the top ten. The rearrangement links TRBV27 to TRBJ2-7; TRBD2 matches 13 bases. The TCR originated in a man aged 35 to 55 in good health and CMV-seropositive. What was sequenced was PBMCs. The chain's CDR3 is CASSWTSGSYEQYF. Written as DNA, the CDR3 is TGTGCCAGCAGTTGGACTAGCGGGAGCTACGAGCAGTACTTC.